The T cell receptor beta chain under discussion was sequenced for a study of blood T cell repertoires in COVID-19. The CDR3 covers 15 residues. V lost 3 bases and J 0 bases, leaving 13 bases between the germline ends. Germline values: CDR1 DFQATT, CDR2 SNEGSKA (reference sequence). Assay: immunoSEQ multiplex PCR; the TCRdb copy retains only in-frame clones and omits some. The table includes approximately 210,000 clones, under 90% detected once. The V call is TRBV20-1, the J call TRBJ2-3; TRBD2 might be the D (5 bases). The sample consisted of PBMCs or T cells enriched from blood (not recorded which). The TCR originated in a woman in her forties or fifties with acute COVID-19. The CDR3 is CSASERSGSTDTQYF. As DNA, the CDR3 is TGCAGTGCTAGTGAAAGGAGCGGTAGCACAGATACGCAGTATTTT.